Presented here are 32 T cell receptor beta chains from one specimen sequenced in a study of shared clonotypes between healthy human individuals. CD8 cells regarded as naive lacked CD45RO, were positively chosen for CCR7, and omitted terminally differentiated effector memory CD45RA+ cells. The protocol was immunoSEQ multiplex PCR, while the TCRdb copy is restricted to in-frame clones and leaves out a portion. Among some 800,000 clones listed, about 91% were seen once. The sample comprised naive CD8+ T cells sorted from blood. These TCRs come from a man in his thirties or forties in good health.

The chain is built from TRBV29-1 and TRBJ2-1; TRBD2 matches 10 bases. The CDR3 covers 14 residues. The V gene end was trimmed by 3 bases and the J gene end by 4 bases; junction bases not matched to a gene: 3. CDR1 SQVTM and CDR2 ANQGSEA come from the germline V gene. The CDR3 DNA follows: TGCAGCGTTGATCTAGCGGGGGTATACAATGAGCAGTTCTTC. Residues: CSVDLAGVYNEQFF.

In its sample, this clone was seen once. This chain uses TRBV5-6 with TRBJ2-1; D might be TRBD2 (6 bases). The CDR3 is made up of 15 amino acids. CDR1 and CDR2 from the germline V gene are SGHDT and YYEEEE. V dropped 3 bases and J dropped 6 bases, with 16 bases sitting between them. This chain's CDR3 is CASSSSGEPLNEQFF. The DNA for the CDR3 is TGTGCCAGCAGCTCGTCGGGGGAACCCCTCAATGAGCAGTTCTTC.

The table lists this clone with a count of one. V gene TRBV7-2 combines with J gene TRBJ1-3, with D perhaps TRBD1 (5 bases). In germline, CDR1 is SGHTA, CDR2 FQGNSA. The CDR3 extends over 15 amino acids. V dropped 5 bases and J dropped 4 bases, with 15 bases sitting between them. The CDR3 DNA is TGTGCCAGCAGCATCGGCAGGGCGCCCGGAAACACCATATATTTT. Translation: CASSIGRAPGNTIYF.

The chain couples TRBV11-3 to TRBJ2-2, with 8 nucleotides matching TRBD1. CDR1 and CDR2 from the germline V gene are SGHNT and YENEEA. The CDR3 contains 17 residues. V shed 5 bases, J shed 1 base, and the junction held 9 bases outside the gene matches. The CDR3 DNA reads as TGTGCCAGCAGCCGAGCGCCGGGACAGGAGAACACCGGGGAGCTGTTTTTT. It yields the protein CASSRAPGQENTGELFF.

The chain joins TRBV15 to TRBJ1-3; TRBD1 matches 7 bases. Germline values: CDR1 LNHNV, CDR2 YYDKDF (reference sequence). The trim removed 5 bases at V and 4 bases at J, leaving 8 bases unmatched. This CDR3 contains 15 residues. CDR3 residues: CATSSSRGLGNTIYF. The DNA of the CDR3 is TGTGCCACCAGCTCTTCTAGGGGGCTCGGAAACACCATATATTTT.

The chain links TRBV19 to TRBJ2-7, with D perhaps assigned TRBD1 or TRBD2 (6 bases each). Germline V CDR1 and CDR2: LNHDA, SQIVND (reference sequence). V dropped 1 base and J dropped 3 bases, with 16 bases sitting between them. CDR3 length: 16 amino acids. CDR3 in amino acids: CASSIGGAERYYEQYF. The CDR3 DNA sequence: TGTGCCAGTAGTATAGGGGGGGCAGAGCGATACTACGAGCAGTACTTC. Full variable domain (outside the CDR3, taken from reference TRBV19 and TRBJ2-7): DGGITQSPKYLFRKEGQNVTLSCEQNLNHDAMYWYRQDPGQGLRLIYYSQIVNDFQKGDIAEGYSVSREKKESFPLTVTSAQKNPTAFYLCASSIGGAERYYEQYFGPGTRLTVT.

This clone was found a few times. As DNA, the CDR3 is TGTGCCAGCAGTGAAGGTCAGGAACTGTTTTTT. Translating it yields CASSEGQELFF. This chain uses TRBV2 with TRBJ1-4; D remains ambiguous. CDR3 size: 11 residues. Germline lookup yields CDR1 SNHLY and CDR2 FYNNEI. V was pared by 1 base and J by 12 bases, with 6 bases between.

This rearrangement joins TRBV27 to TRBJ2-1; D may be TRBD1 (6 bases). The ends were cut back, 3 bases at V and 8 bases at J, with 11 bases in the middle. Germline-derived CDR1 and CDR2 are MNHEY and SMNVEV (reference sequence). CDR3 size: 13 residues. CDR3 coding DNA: TGTGCCAGCAGTTTTAACAGGGCTTATGAGCAGTTCTTC. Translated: CASSFNRAYEQFF.

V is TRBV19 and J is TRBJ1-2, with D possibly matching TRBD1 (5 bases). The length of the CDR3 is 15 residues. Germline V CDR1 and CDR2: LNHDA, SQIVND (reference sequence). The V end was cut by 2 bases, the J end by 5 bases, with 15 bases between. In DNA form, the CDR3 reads TGTGCCAGTAGTATATCGGACCCCGGGGGGTATGGCTACACCTTC. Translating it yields CASSISDPGGYGYTF.

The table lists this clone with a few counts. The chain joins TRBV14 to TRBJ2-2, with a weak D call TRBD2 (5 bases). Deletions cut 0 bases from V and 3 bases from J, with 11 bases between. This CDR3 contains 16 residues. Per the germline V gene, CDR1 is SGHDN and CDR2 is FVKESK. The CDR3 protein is CASSQDRGSYTGELFF. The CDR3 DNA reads TGTGCCAGCAGCCAAGATCGTGGGAGTTACACCGGGGAGCTGTTTTTT.

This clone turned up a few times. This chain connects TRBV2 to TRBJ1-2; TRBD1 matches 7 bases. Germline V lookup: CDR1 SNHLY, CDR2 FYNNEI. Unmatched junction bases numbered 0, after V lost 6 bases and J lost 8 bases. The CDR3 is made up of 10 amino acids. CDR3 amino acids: CASRDRGYTF. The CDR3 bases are TGTGCCAGCAGGGACAGGGGCTACACCTTC.

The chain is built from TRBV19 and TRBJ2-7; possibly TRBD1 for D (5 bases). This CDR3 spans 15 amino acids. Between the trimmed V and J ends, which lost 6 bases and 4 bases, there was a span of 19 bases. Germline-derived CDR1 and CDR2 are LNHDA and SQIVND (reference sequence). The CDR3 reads CASREGAAPGYEQYF. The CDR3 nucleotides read TGTGCCAGTAGGGAAGGGGCAGCTCCCGGGTACGAGCAGTACTTC.

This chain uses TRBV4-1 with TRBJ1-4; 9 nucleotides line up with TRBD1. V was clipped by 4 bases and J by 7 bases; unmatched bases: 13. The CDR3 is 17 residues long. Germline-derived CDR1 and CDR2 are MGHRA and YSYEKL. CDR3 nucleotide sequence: TGCGCCAGCAGCCTATATTACCCGGGACAGGGAGGTGAAAAACTGTTTTTT. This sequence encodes CASSLYYPGQGGEKLFF.

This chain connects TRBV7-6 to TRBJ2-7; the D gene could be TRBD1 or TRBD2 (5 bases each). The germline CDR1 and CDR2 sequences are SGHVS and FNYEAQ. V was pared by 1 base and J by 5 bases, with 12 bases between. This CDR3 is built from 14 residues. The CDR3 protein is CASSLGGASNEQYF. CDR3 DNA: TGTGCCAGCAGCTTAGGAGGGGCTTCGAACGAGCAGTACTTC.

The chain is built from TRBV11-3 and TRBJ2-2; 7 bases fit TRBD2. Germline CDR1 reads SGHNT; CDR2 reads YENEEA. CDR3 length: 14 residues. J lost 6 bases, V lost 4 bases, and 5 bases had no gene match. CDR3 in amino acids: CASSSTSMAGELFF. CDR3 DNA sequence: TGTGCCAGCAGCTCGACTAGCATGGCCGGGGAGCTGTTTTTT.

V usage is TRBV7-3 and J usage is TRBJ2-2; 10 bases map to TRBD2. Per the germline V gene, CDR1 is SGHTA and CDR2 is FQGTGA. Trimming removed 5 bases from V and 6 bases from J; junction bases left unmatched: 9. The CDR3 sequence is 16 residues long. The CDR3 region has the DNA TGTGCCAGCAGCCCCCCGGGACTAGCGTCGCCCGGGGAGCTGTTTTTT. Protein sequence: CASSPPGLASPGELFF.

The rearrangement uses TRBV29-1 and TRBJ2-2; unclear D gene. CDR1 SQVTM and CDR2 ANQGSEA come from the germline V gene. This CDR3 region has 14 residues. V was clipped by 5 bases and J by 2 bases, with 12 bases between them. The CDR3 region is CSVNWVDNTGELFF. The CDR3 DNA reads TGCAGCGTTAACTGGGTCGACAACACCGGGGAGCTGTTTTTT.

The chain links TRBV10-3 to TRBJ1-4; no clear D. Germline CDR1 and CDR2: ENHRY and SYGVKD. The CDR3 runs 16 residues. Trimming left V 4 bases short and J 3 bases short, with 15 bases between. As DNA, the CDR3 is TGTGCCATCAGTGGGGCCCCTACAGATGCTAATGAAAAACTGTTTTTT. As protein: CAISGAPTDANEKLFF.

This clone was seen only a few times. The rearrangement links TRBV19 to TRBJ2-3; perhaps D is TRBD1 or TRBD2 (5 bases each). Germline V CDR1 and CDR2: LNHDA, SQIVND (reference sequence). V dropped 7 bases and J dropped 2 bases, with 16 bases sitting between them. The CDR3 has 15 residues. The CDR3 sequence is CASTPKQGDTDTQYF. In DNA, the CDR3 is TGTGCCAGTACCCCTAAGCAGGGAGACACAGATACGCAGTATTTT. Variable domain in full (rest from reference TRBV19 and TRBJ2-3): DGGITQSPKYLFRKEGQNVTLSCEQNLNHDAMYWYRQDPGQGLRLIYYSQIVNDFQKGDIAEGYSVSREKKESFPLTVTSAQKNPTAFYLCASTPKQGDTDTQYFGPGTRLTVL.

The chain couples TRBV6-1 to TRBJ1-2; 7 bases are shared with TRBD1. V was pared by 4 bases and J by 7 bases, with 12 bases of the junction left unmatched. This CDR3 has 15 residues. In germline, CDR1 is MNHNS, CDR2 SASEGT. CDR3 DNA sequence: TGTGCCAGCAGTGCATCGGCAGGGGGGGGTTTTGGCTACACCTTC. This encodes CASSASAGGGFGYTF.

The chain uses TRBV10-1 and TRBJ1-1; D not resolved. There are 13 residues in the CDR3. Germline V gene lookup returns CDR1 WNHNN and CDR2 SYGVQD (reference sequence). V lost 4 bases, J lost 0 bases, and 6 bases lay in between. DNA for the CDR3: TGCGCCAGCAGTGCGGGCGTGAACACTGAAGCTTTCTTT. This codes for CASSAGVNTEAFF.

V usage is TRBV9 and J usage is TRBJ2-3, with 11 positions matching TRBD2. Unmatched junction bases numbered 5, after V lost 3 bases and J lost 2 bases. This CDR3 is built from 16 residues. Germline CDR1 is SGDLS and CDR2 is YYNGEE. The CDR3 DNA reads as TGTGCCAGCAGCGCCGGACTAGCGGGCCTCACAGATACGCAGTATTTT. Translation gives CASSAGLAGLTDTQYF. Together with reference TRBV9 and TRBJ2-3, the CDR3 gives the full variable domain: DSGVTQTPKHLITATGQRVTLRCSPRSGDLSVYWYQQSLDQGLQFLIQYYNGEERAKGNILERFSAQQFPDLHSELNLSSLELGDSALYFCASSAGLAGLTDTQYFGPGTRLTVL.

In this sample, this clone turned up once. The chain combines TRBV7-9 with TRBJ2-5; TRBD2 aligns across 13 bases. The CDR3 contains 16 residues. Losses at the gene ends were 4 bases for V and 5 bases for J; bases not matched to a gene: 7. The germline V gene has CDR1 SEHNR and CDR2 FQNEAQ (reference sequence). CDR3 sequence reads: CASSWTSGSLGETQYF. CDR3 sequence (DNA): TGTGCCAGCAGCTGGACTAGCGGGAGTTTGGGGGAGACCCAGTACTTC.

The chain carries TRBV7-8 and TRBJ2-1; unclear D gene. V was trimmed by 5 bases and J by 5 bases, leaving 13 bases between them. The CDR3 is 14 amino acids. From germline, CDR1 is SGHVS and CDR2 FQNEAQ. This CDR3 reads CASSPSQGHNEQFF. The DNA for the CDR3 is TGTGCCAGCAGCCCCTCCCAAGGCCACAATGAGCAGTTCTTC.

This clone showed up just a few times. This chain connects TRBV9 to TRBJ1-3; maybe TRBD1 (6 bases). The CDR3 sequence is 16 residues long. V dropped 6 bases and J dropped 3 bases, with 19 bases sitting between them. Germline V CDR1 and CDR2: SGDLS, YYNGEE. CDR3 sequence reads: CASTNGQLSIGNTIYF. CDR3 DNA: TGTGCCAGCACGAATGGACAGTTGTCTATTGGAAACACCATATATTTT.

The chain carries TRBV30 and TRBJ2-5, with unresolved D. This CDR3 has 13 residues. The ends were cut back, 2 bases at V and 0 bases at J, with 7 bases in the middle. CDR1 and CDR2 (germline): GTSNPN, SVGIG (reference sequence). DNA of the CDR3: TGTGCCTGGAGTCCCGGGTACCAAGAGACCCAGTACTTC. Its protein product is CAWSPGYQETQYF.

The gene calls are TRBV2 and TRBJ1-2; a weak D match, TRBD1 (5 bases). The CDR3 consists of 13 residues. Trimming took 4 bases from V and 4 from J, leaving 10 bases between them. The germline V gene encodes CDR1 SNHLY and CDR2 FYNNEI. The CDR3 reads CASSGREVYGYTF. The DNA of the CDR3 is TGTGCCAGCAGTGGCAGGGAGGTCTATGGCTACACCTTC.

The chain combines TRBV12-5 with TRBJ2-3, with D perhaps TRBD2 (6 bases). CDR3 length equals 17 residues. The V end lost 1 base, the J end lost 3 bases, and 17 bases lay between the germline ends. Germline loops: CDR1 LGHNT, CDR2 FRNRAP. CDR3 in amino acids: CASGLGWGDFKTDTQYF. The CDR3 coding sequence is TGTGCTAGTGGTTTGGGATGGGGGGACTTTAAGACAGATACGCAGTATTTT.

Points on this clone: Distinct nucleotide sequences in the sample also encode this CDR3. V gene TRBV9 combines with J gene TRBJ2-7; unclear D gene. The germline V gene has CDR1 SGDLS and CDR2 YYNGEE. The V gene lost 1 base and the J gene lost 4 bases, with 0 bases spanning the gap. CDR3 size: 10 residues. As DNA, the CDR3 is TGTGCCAGCAGCGTATACGAGCAGTACTTC. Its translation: CASSVYEQYF.

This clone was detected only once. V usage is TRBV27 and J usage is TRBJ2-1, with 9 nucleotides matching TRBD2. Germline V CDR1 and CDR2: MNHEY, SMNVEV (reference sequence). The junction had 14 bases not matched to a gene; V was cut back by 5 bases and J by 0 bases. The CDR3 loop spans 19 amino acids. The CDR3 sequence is CASSLTKRLAAPSYNEQFF. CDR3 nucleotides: TGTGCCAGCAGTCTAACTAAACGACTAGCGGCCCCCTCCTACAATGAGCAGTTCTTC.

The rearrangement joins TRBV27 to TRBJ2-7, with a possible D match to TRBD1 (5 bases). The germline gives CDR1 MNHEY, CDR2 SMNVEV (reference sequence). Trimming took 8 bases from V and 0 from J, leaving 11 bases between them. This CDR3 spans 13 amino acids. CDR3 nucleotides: TGTGCCAGCGCCCCAACAGGCTCCTACGAGCAGTACTTC. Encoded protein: CASAPTGSYEQYF.

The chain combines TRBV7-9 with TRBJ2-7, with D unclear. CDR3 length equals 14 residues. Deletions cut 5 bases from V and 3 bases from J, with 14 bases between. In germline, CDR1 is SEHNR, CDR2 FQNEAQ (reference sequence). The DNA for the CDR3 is TGTGCCAGCAGCGGAACACGACGCGGCTACGAGCAGTACTTC. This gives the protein CASSGTRRGYEQYF.